This T cell receptor beta chain was identified in a study of T cell repertoires in cytomegalovirus infection. The CDR3 spans 14 residues. Remarks on this clonotype: Its ends do not fully match the called genes, so a read error is possible.

TCRdb passed the reads through MiXCR, listing each CDR3 protein once. The sample records a few hundred thousand distinct CDR3 sequences, 15% to 20% being singletons. V gene TRBV12-3 or TRBV12-4 combines with J gene TRBJ1-1, with TRBD1 matching 7 bases. Sequenced sample: PBMCs. The clonotype comes from a human donor in good health (CMV status not recorded). Some clones in this sample may be carry-over from other donors' samples. The CDR3 protein is CARSLGTANTEAFF. The CDR3 nucleotides are TGTGCCCGCAGTTTAGGGACAGCGAACACTGAAGCTTTCTTT.